This T cell receptor (beta chain) was identified in a study of blood T cell repertoires in COVID-19. This table comes from immunoSEQ multiplex PCR, and its TCRdb copy is limited to in-frame clones, with some not included. The data show approximately 64,000 clones, approximately 90% seen once. The CDR3 extends over 15 amino acids. V shed 2 bases and J 4 bases; nucleotides not matched to a gene: 6. CDR1 LNHDA and CDR2 SQIVND come from the germline V gene (reference sequence). This receptor was taken from a man between 65 and 85 years old with acute or convalescent COVID-19. This chain joins TRBV19 and TRBJ1-2, with 8 bases aligning to TRBD1. Sample: peripheral blood. The CDR3 DNA is TGTGCCAGTAGTATAACGGACAGGGTCAGCTATGGCTACACCTTC. Protein: CASSITDRVSYGYTF.